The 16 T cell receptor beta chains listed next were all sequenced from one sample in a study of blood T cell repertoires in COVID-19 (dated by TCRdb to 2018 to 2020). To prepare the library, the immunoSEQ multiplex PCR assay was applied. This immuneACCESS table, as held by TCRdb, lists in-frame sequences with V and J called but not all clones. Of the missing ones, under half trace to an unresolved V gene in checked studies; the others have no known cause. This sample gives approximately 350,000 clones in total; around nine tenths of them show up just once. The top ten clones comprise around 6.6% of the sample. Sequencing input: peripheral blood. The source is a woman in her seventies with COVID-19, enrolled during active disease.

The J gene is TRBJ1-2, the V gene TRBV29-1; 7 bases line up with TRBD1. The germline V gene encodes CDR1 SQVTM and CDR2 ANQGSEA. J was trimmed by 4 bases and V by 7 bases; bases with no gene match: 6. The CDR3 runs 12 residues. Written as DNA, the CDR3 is TGCAGCGCCCCAGGGGGAGGCTATGGCTACACCTTC. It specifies CSAPGGGYGYTF.

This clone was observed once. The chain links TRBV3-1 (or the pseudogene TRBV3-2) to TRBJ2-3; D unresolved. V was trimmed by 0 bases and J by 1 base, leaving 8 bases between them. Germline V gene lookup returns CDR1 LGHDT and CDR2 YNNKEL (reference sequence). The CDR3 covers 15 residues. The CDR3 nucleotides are TGTGCCAGCAGCCAAGACCCCCGGGGCACAGATACGCAGTATTTT. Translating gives CASSQDPRGTDTQYF.

The CDR3 DNA is TGTGCCAGCTCCGGACAGGGGATCTTTGGCGGCTACACCTTC. Its protein product is CASSGQGIFGGYTF. V gene TRBV27 combines with J gene TRBJ1-2, with 9 bases identical to TRBD1. Germline trimming cut 8 bases from V and 8 bases from J; bases unmatched to any gene: 12. Germline values: CDR1 MNHEY, CDR2 SMNVEV (reference sequence). This CDR3 contains 14 residues.

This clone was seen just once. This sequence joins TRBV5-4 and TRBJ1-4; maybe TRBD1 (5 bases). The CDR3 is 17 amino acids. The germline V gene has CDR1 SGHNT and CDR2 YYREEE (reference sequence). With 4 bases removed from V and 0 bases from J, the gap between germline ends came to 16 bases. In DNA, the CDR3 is TGTGCCAGCAGCCCGGGGGACGGCAGATCAACTAATGAAAAACTGTTTTTT. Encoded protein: CASSPGDGRSTNEKLFF.

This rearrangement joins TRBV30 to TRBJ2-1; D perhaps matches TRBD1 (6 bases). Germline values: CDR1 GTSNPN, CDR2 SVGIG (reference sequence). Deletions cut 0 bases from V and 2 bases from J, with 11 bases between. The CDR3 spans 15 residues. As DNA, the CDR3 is TGTGCCTGGAGTGTGATGGGGGCCACCTACAATGAGCAGTTCTTC. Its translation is CAWSVMGATYNEQFF.

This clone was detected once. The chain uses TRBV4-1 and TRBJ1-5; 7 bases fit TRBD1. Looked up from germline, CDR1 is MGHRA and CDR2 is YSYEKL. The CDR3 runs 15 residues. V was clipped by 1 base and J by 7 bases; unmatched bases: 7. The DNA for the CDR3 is TGCGCCAGCAGCCAAGGACAGGGTTATCAACAGCCCCAGCATTTT. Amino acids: CASSQGQGYQQPQHF.

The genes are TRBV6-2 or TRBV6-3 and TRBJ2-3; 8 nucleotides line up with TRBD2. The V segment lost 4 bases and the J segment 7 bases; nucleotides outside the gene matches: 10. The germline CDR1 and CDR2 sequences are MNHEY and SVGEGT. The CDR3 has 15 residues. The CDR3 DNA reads TGTGCCAGCAGTTTACCAGCGGGGGTGGCGAATACGCAGTATTTT. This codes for CASSLPAGVANTQYF.

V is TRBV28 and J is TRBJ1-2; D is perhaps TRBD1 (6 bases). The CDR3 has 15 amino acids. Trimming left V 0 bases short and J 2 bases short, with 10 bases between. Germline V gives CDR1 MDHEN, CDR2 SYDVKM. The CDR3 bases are TGTGCCAGCAGTTTATGGGGAACAGGGAACTATGGCTACACCTTC. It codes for CASSLWGTGNYGYTF.

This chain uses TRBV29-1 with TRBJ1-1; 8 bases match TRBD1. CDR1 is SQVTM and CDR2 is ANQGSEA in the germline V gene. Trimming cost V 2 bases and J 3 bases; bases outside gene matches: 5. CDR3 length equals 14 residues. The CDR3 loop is CSVESQGAHTEAFF. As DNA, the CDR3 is TGCAGCGTTGAATCCCAGGGGGCGCACACTGAAGCTTTCTTT.

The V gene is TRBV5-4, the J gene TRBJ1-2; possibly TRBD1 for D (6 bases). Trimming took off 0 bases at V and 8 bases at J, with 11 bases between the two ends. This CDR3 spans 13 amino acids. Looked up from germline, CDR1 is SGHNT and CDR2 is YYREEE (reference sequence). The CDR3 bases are TGTGCCAGCAGCTTGGCAGGGGCGAAGGGCTACACCTTC. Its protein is CASSLAGAKGYTF.

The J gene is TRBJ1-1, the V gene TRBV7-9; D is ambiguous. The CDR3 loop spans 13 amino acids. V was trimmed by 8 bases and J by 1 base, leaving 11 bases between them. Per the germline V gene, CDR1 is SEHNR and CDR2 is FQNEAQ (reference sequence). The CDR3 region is CASEVSRNTEAFF. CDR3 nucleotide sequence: TGTGCCAGCGAAGTCTCGAGGAACACTGAAGCTTTCTTT.

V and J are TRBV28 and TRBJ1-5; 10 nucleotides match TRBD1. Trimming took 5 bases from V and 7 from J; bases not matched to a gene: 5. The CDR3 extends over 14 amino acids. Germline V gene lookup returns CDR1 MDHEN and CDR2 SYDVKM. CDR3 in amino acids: CASSQTGGGQPQHF. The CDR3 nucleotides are TGTGCCAGCAGTCAGACAGGGGGCGGACAGCCCCAGCATTTT.

The DNA for the CDR3 is TGTGCCAGCAGCGCTTGGACTGCAAACACAGATACGCAGTATTTT. Translation gives CASSAWTANTDTQYF. The chain employs TRBV2 and TRBJ2-3, with D possibly matching TRBD2 (5 bases). The CDR3 is made up of 15 amino acids. Trimming took off 6 bases at V and 2 bases at J, with 15 bases between the two ends. Germline V lookup: CDR1 SNHLY, CDR2 FYNNEI.

The CDR3 nucleotides read TGTGCCAGCAGCCGTCTAGGGGCAAGGTACAATGAGCAGTTCTTC. It yields the protein CASSRLGARYNEQFF. This rearrangement joins TRBV7-9 to TRBJ2-1; D possibly corresponds to TRBD1 (5 bases). Germline loops: CDR1 SEHNR, CDR2 FQNEAQ (reference sequence). V was shortened by 5 bases and J by 4 bases, with 15 bases between the two germline ends. There are 15 residues in the CDR3.

For the CDR3, the DNA is TGTGCCGACAAAGAAGGAGGGAACTCCTACGAGCAGTACTTC. Translated, it gives CADKEGGNSYEQYF. The chain recombines TRBV11-2 with TRBJ2-7; D might be TRBD2 (6 bases). Looked up from germline, CDR1 is SGHAT and CDR2 is FQNNGV. CDR3 length equals 14 residues. The ends were cut back, 11 bases at V and 0 bases at J, with 17 bases in the middle. Full variable domain (missing parts from reference TRBV11-2 and TRBJ2-7): EAGVAQSPRYKIIEKRQSVAFWCNPISGHATLYWYQQILGQGPKLLIQFQNNGVVDDSQLPKDRFSAERLKGVDSTLKIQPAKLEDSAVYLCADKEGGNSYEQYFGPGTRLTVT.

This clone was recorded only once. The CDR3 spells CASSPYRGAKDTQYF. The CDR3 bases are TGTGCCAGCAGTCCATACCGGGGGGCGAAAGATACGCAGTATTTT. This chain links TRBV27 with TRBJ2-3, with D perhaps matching TRBD2 (7 bases). Looked up from germline, CDR1 is MNHEY and CDR2 is SMNVEV (reference sequence). There are 15 residues in the CDR3. V dropped 5 bases and J dropped 5 bases, with 17 bases sitting between them.